This passage covers 8 T cell receptor beta chains from one sample sequenced in a study of shared clonotypes between healthy human individuals. Produced via immunoSEQ multiplex PCR; TCRdb's table is partial and in-frame only. The sample has millions of clones, approximately 95% seen once. Sequencing used naive CD4+ T cells from PBMCs. Subset given: CD45RA+ positively selected. The source is a man younger than 30 in good health. Some clones in this sample may be carry-over from other donors' samples.

The chain carries TRBV4-1 and TRBJ2-1; D is undetermined. The CDR3 is made up of 17 amino acids. V dropped 2 bases and J dropped 0 bases, with 14 bases sitting between them. CDR1 is MGHRA, CDR2 YSYEKL, per germline. CDR3: CASSQSSQASSYNEQFF. CDR3 coding DNA: TGCGCCAGCAGCCAAAGCTCACAAGCCAGCTCCTACAATGAGCAGTTCTTC.

The chain recombines TRBV7-9 with TRBJ2-5, with unresolved D. TRBJ2-7 matches the DNA end more closely, so the J call is doubtful. CDR3 size: 14 residues. Looked up from germline, CDR1 is SEHNR and CDR2 is FQNEAQ (reference sequence). The CDR3 coding sequence is TGTGCCAGCAGCCACCGTAGAACCCCCTACGAGCAGTACTTC. Its protein product is CASSHRRTPYEQYF.

The gene calls are TRBV7-9 and TRBJ2-5; 9 bases match TRBD1. This CDR3 region has 14 residues. V gave up 5 bases and J gave up 5 bases; unmatched junction bases: 6. Germline lookup yields CDR1 SEHNR and CDR2 FQNEAQ (reference sequence). CDR3 DNA sequence: TGTGCCAGCAGCCTTACAGGGGGCGGTGAGACCCAGTACTTC. It codes for CASSLTGGGETQYF.

Notes on this clone: At the DNA level, this CDR3 is encoded by other sequences in the same sample as well. The rearrangement links TRBV27 to TRBJ1-5; D gene ambiguous. Germline values: CDR1 MNHEY, CDR2 SMNVEV (reference sequence). This CDR3 has 13 residues. V shed 2 bases and J shed 2 bases, with 4 bases lying between them. CDR3 amino acids: CASSLNRNQPQHF. CDR3 nucleotide sequence: TGTGCCAGCAGTTTAAACCGCAATCAGCCCCAGCATTTT.

The chain couples TRBV28 to TRBJ2-2; D is perhaps TRBD2 (5 bases). The CDR3 extends over 14 amino acids. V was clipped by 7 bases and J by 4 bases, with 13 bases between them. Germline loops: CDR1 MDHEN, CDR2 SYDVKM. The CDR3 spells CASTPTIPTGELFF. DNA of the CDR3: TGTGCCAGCACCCCGACTATACCCACCGGGGAGCTGTTTTTT.

This clone was picked up one time. This chain connects TRBV7-2 to TRBJ1-5; D is ambiguous. The V end was cut by 5 bases, the J end by 7 bases, with 9 bases between. The CDR3 has 12 residues. CDR1 and CDR2 (germline): SGHTA, FQGNSA. The CDR3: CASSPLGQPQHF. In DNA form, the CDR3 reads TGTGCCAGCAGCCCCTTAGGGCAGCCCCAGCATTTT. The full variable domain, in which reference TRBV7-2 and TRBJ1-5 provide the parts outside the CDR3, is GAGVSQSPSNKVTEKGKDVELRCDPISGHTALYWYRQSLGQGLEFLIYFQGNSAPDKSGLPSDRFSAERTGGSVSTLTIQRTQQEDSAVYLCASSPLGQPQHFGDGTRLSIL.

This chain uses TRBV5-1 with TRBJ1-1; D unclear. V lost 4 bases, J lost 1 base, and 20 bases lay in between. The CDR3 extends over 17 amino acids. Germline lookup yields CDR1 SGHRS and CDR2 YFSETQ. The CDR3 loop is CASSARGGYPPNTEAFF. For the CDR3, the DNA is TGCGCCAGCAGCGCCCGAGGAGGTTACCCTCCGAACACTGAAGCTTTCTTT.

This clone was seen only once. This chain connects TRBV27 to TRBJ2-7; possible D gene TRBD2, 6 bases. Germline V gene data show CDR1 as MNHEY and CDR2 as SMNVEV (reference sequence). Trimming shortened V by 5 bases and J by 7 bases, and 18 bases separated the two germline ends. CDR3 length: 14 amino acids. CDR3 loop: CASSPETRLGEQYF. The CDR3 coding sequence is TGTGCCAGCAGTCCGGAGACTAGGCTGGGGGAGCAGTACTTC.